This TCR beta chain was profiled in a study of CD8+ T cells in alopecia areata. Regarding the study as a whole: Scalp clonality dropped significantly under tofacitinib, as did expanded CD8+ top-100 clones.

The treatment is: oral pan-JAK inhibitor, 5-10 mg twice daily. The germline CDR1 and CDR2 sequences are SGHRS and YFSETQ. Trimming left V 4 bases short and J 0 bases short, with 10 bases between. The CDR3 length is 14 residues. After isolation, RNA underwent reverse transcription to generate cDNA as the sequencing template. Generated by immunoSEQ multiplex PCR, the TCRdb table keeps only in-frame clones and is missing some. Altogether 150,000 to 200,000 clones are present, over 55% being singletons, with the ten largest covering around 0.92%. About this clone itself: Its antigen is not known.

The V and J genes are TRBV5-1 and TRBJ1-2; D gene unclear. This receptor was identified in a human donor with alopecia areata. This specimen consisted of CD4+ T cells sorted from blood, obtained at week 24, from a patient treated with tofacitinib. The CDR3 DNA sequence: TGCGCCAGCAGCCCATCCGGGGCTAACTATGGCTACACCTTC. Translation: CASSPSGANYGYTF. The complete variable domain, with remaining parts taken from reference TRBV5-1 and TRBJ1-2, reads KAGVTQTPRYLIKTRGQQVTLSCSPISGHRSVSWYQQTPGQGLQFLFEYFSETQRNKGNFPGRFSGRQFSNSRSEMNVSTLELGDSALYLCASSPSGANYGYTFGSGTRLTVV.